This section outlines one TCR beta chain sequence together with its context. This record comes from a study of cytomegalovirus exposure and HLA in healthy donors. It was with 60 Vbeta and 13 Jbeta primers that the PCR ran. Sequencing was performed with immunoSEQ multiplex PCR; in TCRdb, only in-frame clones are kept and a portion is missing. The data show fewer than 200,000 clones, about 9% seen once. The CDR3 loop spans 17 amino acids. J gave up 7 bases and V 0 bases, and 9 bases lay outside the gene matches. Per germline, CDR1 SGHDT and CDR2 YYEEEE. V and J are TRBV5-6 and TRBJ2-1, with TRBD2 matching 11 bases. The specimen sequenced was PBMCs. The clonotype was recovered from a woman aged 30 to 39 in good health and CMV-seropositive. CDR3 in amino acids: CASSLETLAGGPNEQFF. CDR3 coding DNA: TGTGCCAGCAGCTTGGAAACCTTAGCGGGAGGGCCAAATGAGCAGTTCTTC.